The 3 T cell receptor beta chains presented below share a single source sample, sequenced in a study of T cell repertoires in cytomegalovirus infection. Each CDR3 protein is one row after TCRdb ran MiXCR on the reads. The sample carries some 940,000 distinct CDR3 sequences, roughly 31% recorded once. Their antigen targets remain unknown. The source material was cultured CD8+ T cells from PBMCs, sampled from culture after CMV antigen stimulation. These receptors were collected from a human donor in good health (CMV status not recorded). Some clones in this sample may be carry-over from other donors' samples.

In this sample, this clonotype turned up a few times. The gene calls are TRBV20-1 and TRBJ2-3; D unresolved. Looked up from germline, CDR1 is DFQATT and CDR2 is SNEGSKA (reference sequence). V was pared by 6 bases and J by 5 bases, with 18 bases between. CDR3 length: 14 amino acids. CDR3 sequence: CSATLAGPGDTQYF. The CDR3 DNA reads TGCAGTGCCACCTTAGCTGGGCCGGGAGATACGCAGTATTTT.

V usage is TRBV7-6 and J usage is TRBJ2-3; 9 bases line up with TRBD2. Per germline, CDR1 SGHVS and CDR2 FNYEAQ. The CDR3 loop spans 14 amino acids. J was trimmed by 1 base and V by 6 bases; bases with no gene match: 2. The DNA of the CDR3 is TGTGCCAGCAGAACTAGCGGGCGCACAGATACGCAGTATTTT. Residues: CASRTSGRTDTQYF.

This chain links TRBV6-6 with TRBJ2-5; TRBD2 matches at 9 bases. Per germline, CDR1 MNHNY and CDR2 SVGAGI (reference sequence). The CDR3 length is 15 residues. V lost 9 bases, J lost 5 bases, and 13 bases stayed unmatched. The CDR3 here is CASPGRGGARETQYF. The CDR3 DNA reads TGTGCCAGTCCGGGCCGCGGGGGGGCCAGGGAGACCCAGTACTTC.